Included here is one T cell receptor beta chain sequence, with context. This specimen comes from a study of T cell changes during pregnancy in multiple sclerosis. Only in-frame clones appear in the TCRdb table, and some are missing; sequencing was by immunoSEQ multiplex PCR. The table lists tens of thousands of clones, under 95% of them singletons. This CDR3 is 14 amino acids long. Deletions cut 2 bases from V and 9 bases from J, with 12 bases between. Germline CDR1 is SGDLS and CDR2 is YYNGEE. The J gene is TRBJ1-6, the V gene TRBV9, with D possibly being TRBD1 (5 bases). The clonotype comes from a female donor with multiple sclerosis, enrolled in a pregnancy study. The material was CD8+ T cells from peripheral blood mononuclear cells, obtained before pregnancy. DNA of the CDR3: TGTGCCAGCAGCGTTGGTCAGGGTAGTTCACCCCTCCACTTT. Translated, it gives CASSVGQGSSPLHF.